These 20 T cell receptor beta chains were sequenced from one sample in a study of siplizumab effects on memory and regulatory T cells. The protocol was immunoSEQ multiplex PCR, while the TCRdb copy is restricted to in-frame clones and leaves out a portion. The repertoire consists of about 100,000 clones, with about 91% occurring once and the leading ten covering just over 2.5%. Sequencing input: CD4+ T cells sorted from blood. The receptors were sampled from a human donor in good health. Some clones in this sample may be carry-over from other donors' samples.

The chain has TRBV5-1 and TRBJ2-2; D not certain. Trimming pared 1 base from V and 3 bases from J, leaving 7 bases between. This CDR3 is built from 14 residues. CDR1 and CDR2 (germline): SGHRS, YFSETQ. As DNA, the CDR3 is TGCGCCAGCAGCTTGATATTGGACACCGGGGAGCTGTTTTTT. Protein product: CASSLILDTGELFF.

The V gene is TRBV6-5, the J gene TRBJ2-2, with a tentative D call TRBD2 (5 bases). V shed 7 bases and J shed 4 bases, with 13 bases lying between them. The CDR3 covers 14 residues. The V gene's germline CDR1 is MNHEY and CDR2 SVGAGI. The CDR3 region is CASTRGLVTGELFF. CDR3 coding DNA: TGTGCCAGCACTAGAGGACTTGTCACCGGGGAGCTGTTTTTT.

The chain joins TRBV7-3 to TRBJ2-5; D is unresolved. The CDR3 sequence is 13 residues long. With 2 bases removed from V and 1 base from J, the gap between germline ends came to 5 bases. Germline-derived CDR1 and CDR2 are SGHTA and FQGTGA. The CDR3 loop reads CASSLFPQETQYF. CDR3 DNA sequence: TGTGCCAGCAGCTTATTCCCCCAAGAGACCCAGTACTTC.

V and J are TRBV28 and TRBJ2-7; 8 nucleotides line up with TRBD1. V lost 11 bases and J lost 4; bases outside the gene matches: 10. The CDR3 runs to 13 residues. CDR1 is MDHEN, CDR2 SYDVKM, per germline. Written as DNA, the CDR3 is TGTGCCGGTTCAGGGGGCTGGGGGTACGAGCAGTACTTC. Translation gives CAGSGGWGYEQYF.

CDR3 amino acids: CASSIWRDRGNEQFF. As DNA, the CDR3 is TGTGCCAGTAGTATATGGAGAGACAGGGGCAATGAGCAGTTCTTC. V and J are TRBV19 and TRBJ2-1, with 8 positions matching TRBD1. The CDR3 is 15 amino acids. V was pared by 2 bases and J by 6 bases, with 6 bases of the junction left unmatched. The germline gives CDR1 LNHDA, CDR2 SQIVND (reference sequence).

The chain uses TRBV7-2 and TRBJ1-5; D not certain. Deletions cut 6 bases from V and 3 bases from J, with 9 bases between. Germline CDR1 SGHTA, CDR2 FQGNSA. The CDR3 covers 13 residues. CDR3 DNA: TGTGCCAGCAGTCGCGAGAACAATCAGCCCCAGCATTTT. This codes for CASSRENNQPQHF. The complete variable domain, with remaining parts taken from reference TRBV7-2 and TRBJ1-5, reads GAGVSQSPSNKVTEKGKDVELRCDPISGHTALYWYRQSLGQGLEFLIYFQGNSAPDKSGLPSDRFSAERTGGSVSTLTIQRTQQEDSAVYLCASSRENNQPQHFGDGTRLSIL.

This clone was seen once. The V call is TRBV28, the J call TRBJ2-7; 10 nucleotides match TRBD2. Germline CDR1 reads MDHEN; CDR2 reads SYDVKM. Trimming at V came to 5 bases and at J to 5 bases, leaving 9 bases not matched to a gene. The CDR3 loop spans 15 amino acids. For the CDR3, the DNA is TGTGCCAGCAGTCAAATAAGCGGGAGGGCCAACGAGCAGTACTTC. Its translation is CASSQISGRANEQYF.

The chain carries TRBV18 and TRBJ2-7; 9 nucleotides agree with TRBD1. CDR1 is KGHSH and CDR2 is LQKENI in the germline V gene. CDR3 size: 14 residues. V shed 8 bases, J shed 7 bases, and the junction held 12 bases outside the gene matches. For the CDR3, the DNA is TGTGCCAGCACCACTAGGGGGACAGGGCGAGAGCAGTACTTC. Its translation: CASTTRGTGREQYF. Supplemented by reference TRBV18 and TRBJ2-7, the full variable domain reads NAGVMQNPRHLVRRRGQEARLRCSPMKGHSHVYWYRQLPEEGLKFMVYLQKENIIDESGMPKERFSAEFPKEGPSILRIQQVVRGDSAAYFCASTTRGTGREQYFGPGTRLTVT.

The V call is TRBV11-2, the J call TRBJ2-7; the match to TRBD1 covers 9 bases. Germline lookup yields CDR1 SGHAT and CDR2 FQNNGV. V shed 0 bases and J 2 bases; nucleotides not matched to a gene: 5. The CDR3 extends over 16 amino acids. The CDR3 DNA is TGTGCCAGCAGCTTAGATCTAACAGGGGGCGCCTACGAGCAGTACTTC. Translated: CASSLDLTGGAYEQYF.

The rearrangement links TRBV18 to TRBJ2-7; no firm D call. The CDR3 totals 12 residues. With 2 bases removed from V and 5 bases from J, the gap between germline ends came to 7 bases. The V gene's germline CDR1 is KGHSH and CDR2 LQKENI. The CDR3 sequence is CASSPEGNEQYF. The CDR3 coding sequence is TGTGCCAGCTCACCAGAAGGCAACGAGCAGTACTTC.

The CDR3 bases are TGTGCCAGCAGTTTTGGGCTTGGCAGCAATCAGCCCCAGCATTTT. This codes for CASSFGLGSNQPQHF. This chain connects TRBV27 to TRBJ1-5; D unresolved. CDR1 MNHEY and CDR2 SMNVEV come from the germline V gene (reference sequence). V lost 3 bases, J lost 1 base, and 10 bases lay in between. This CDR3 has 15 residues.

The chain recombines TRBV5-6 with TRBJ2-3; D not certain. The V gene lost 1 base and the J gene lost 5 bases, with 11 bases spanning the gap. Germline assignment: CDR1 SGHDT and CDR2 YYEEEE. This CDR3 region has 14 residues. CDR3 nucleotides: TGTGCCAGCAGCTTGCCCGGCCGCTTAGATACGCAGTATTTT. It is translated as CASSLPGRLDTQYF.

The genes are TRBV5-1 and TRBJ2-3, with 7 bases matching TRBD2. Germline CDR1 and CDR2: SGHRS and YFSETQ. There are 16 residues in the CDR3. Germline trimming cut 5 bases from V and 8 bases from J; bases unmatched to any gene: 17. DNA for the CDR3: TGCGCCAGCAGGGGTAGCGGGTTTAGTCGGGCAGGTACGCAGTATTTT. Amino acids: CASRGSGFSRAGTQYF.

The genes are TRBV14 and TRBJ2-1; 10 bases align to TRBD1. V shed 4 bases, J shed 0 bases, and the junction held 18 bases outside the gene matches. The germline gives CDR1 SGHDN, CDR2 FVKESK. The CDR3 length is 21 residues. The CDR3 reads CASSLTWGQGLFLSSYNEQFF. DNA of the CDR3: TGTGCCAGCAGCCTCACCTGGGGACAGGGGTTATTCCTTAGCTCCTACAATGAGCAGTTCTTC.

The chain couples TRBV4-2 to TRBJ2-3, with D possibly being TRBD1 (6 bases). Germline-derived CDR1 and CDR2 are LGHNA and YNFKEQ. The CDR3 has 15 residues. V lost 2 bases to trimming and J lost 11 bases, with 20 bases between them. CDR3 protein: CASSQSPDSLGGQYF. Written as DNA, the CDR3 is TGTGCCAGCAGCCAATCACCCGACAGCTTAGGGGGGCAGTATTTT.

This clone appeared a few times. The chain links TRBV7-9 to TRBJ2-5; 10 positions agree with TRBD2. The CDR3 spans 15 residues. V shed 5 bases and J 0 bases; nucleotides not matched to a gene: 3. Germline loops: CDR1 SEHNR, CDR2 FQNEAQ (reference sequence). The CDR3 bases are TGTGCCAGCAGCCGTAGCGGGGGGTACCAAGAGACCCAGTACTTC. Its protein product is CASSRSGGYQETQYF. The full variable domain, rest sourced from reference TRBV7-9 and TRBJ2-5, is DTGVSQNPRHKITKRGQNVTFRCDPISEHNRLYWYRQTLGQGPEFLTYFQNEAQLEKSRLLSDRFSAERPKGSFSTLEIQRTEQGDSAMYLCASSRSGGYQETQYFGPGTRLLVL.

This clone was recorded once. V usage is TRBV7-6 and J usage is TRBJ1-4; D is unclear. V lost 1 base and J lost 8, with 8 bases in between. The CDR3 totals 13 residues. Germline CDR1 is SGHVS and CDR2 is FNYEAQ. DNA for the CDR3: TGTGCCAGCAGCTTAGGGGGAGGGGAAAAACTGTTTTTT. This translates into CASSLGGGEKLFF.

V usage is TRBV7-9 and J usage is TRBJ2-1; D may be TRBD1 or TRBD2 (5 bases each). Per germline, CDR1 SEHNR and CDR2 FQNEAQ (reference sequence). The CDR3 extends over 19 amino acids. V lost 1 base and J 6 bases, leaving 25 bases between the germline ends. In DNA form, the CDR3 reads TGTGCCAGCAGCTTAGGTTTGTTGAGTTTGGGACCCCGTCCCAATGAGCAGTTCTTC. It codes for CASSLGLLSLGPRPNEQFF.

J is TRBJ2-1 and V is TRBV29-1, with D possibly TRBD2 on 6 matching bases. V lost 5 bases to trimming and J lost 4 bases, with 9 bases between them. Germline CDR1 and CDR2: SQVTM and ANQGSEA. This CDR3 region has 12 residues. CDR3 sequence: CSVPSDYNEQFF. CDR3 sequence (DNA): TGCAGCGTTCCTAGCGATTACAATGAGCAGTTCTTC.

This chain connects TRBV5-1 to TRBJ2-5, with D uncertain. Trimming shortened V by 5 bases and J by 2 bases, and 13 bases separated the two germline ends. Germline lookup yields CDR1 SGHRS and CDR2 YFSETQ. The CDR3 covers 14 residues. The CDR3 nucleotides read TGCGCCAGCAGACCTCGGGCTACTCAAGAGACCCAGTACTTC. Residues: CASRPRATQETQYF.